The clone carrying this T cell receptor beta chain was observed a few times. Its antigen is currently unknown. Unique molecular identifiers tagged the TCR beta cDNA libraries. TCRdb re-analysed the PCR reads in MiXCR, keeping a single row per CDR3 protein. Among fewer than 900,000 distinct CDR3 sequences listed, around 46% were seen once. The CDR3 spans 14 residues. Germline CDR1 SEHNR, CDR2 FQNEAQ (reference sequence). The V gene lost 7 bases and the J gene lost 0 bases, with 13 bases spanning the gap. This sample is part of a study of post-analysis software for immune sequencing data. Overall study: Relapsing-remitting, secondary progressive and progressive-relapsing multiple sclerosis courses were included.

Study-level points and caveats: Same-batch preparations were strongly co-clustered by F measure. Elevated frequency relative to controls characterized roughly five TRBV segments in patients, TRBV5-6, TRBV5-1 and TRBV20-1 among them. Controls significantly exceeded multiple sclerosis patients in normalized Chao1 diversity.

J is TRBJ2-7 and V is TRBV7-9, with D tentatively TRBD1 (6 bases). The clonotype was recovered from a girl under 18 with multiple sclerosis. Sequences were obtained from blood. The DNA for the CDR3 is TGTGCCAGCACCTTCGGACAGAGCTCCTACGAGCAGTACTTC. It is translated as CASTFGQSSYEQYF.